This entry is about one T cell receptor (beta chain). What it binds is not known. This sample was taken from a study of blood T cells in healthy people across ages. A J-beta primer mix and a sample-barcoded 5' primer were used in a second PCR of about 7 to 12 cycles. Each CDR3 protein is one row after TCRdb ran MiXCR on the 5' RACE reads. The sample yields 500,000 to 650,000 distinct CDR3 sequences, about 27% seen once. Overall study results and limits: The study found more naive CD4+ cells and higher diversity in long-lived than aged donors.

These data are also associated with another study on T cells of mothers and their children. That investigation notes: In related and unrelated pairs alike, thymic selection shapes TCR recombination output, with inherited differences minor.

Sequenced sample: blood. The receptor's source is a boy aged 2 to 10 in good health.

The CDR3 DNA is TGTGCCAGCAGCCTGTTAAGCGGGAGGGCTGCAGATAAGCAGTTCTTC. Its protein product is CASSLLSGRAADKQFF. The J gene is TRBJ2-5, the V gene TRBV7-2; 10 nucleotides agree with TRBD2. The J call is uncertain, as TRBJ2-1 better fits the DNA end. Germline values: CDR1 SGHTA, CDR2 FQGNSA. The CDR3 has 16 residues.